This TCR beta chain appears in the sequencing data of a study of control samples from healthy donors and cancer patients. Repertoires were generated with immunoSEQ multiplex PCR, while TCRdb's copy carries only in-frame clones and drops some. This sample carries around 81,000 clones, 93% of them seen once, and the ten largest clones take about 1.5%. Sequenced sample: blood. This TCR was sampled from a woman aged 25 to 39 in good health.

The CDR3 region has the DNA TGTGCCAGCAGCCCCAACCCCGGGTCTTCCCATACTGAAGCTTTCTTT. Translation: CASSPNPGSSHTEAFF. This chain connects TRBV13 to TRBJ1-1; D gene ambiguous. CDR1 is PRHDT and CDR2 is FYEKMQ in the germline V gene (reference sequence). The V end lost 5 bases, the J end lost 5 bases, and 21 bases lay between the germline ends. The length of the CDR3 is 16 residues.